The 23 T cell receptor beta chains below all came from one sample that was sequenced in a study of naive and memory T cell subsets. Study-wide findings and caveats: Possibly reflecting memory cells re-expressing CD45RA, a few larger clonotypes occurred in naive repertoires, especially CD8.

These TCRs are of unknown antigen specificity. The beta constant-region primer was an equimolar mix of two oligonucleotides covering TRBC1 and TRBC2. Ligated cDNA was amplified by four rounds of PCR with nested alpha and beta constant-region primers and SP2. One entry per CDR3 protein, called by TCRdb with MiXCR from the UMI-ligation and nested PCR reads. Of 120,000 to 150,000 distinct CDR3 sequences listed, 20% to 25% are singletons. Sequencing was performed on naive CD4+ T cells from blood. The receptors derive from a human donor in good health.

This clonotype was seen at least ten times. The V gene is TRBV1, the J gene TRBJ2-3; TRBD2, as called in the table, went unchecked against the DNA. TRBV1 is a pseudogene locus. The length of the CDR3 is 17 residues. CDR3 residues: CTSSQAFSEHSTDTQYF. The CDR3 nucleotides read TGCACCAGCAGCCAAGCATTTAGCGAACATAGCACAGATACGCAGTATTTT.

This clonotype was seen many times. The V gene is TRBV12-3 or TRBV12-4, the J gene TRBJ1-2; 12 positions match TRBD1. The CDR3 has 15 amino acids. The junction had 8 bases not matched to a gene; V was cut back by 5 bases and J by 7 bases. CDR3 bases: TGTGCCAGCAGTACACCCGGGACAGGGGGCAGTGGCTACACCTTC. It yields the protein CASSTPGTGGSGYTF.

The chain carries TRBV29-1 and TRBJ2-6; no firm D call. Germline assignment: CDR1 SQVTM and CDR2 ANQGSEA. V was shortened by 3 bases and J by 0 bases, with 6 bases between the two germline ends. The CDR3 runs 14 residues. In DNA, the CDR3 is TGCAGCGTTGAGGGGATCTCTGGGGCCAACGTCCTGACTTTC. It specifies CSVEGISGANVLTF.

This chain uses TRBV6-5 with TRBJ1-2; D unresolved. The CDR3 consists of 17 residues. V gave up 4 bases and J gave up 4 bases, with 22 bases separating them. Looked up from germline, CDR1 is MNHEY and CDR2 is SVGAGI. Here the CDR3 reads CASSSKRRANVAYGYTF. As DNA, the CDR3 is TGTGCCAGCAGTTCAAAAAGAAGAGCCAACGTCGCCTATGGCTACACCTTC.

V and J are TRBV7-9 and TRBJ2-7; D gene ambiguous. The germline CDR1 and CDR2 sequences are SEHNR and FQNEAQ (reference sequence). Trimming took 6 bases from V and 3 from J, leaving 12 bases between them. The CDR3 length is 13 residues. CDR3 DNA: TGTGCCAGCAGTTCCCCCCCCGGCTACGAGCAGTACTTC. Amino acids: CASSSPPGYEQYF.

The gene calls are TRBV7-2 and TRBJ2-3; the D gene is possibly TRBD2 (5 bases). This CDR3 region has 14 residues. Trimming cost V 1 base and J 6 bases, with 11 bases left between them. Germline V CDR1 and CDR2: SGHTA, FQGNSA. As DNA, the CDR3 is TGTGCCAGCAGCTTAGAGTCGGGATCCGATACGCAGTATTTT. It yields the protein CASSLESGSDTQYF.

The chain has TRBV20-1 and TRBJ2-5, with TRBD1 matching 7 bases. Germline assignment: CDR1 DFQATT and CDR2 SNEGSKA (reference sequence). The CDR3 spans 14 residues. J gave up 5 bases and V 0 bases, and 6 bases lay outside the gene matches. CDR3 region: CSARDSRQGETQYF. The CDR3 DNA follows: TGCAGTGCTAGAGATTCGAGACAGGGCGAGACCCAGTACTTC.

The rearrangement links TRBV20-1 to TRBJ2-1, with TRBD2 matching 7 bases. The CDR3 spans 14 residues. Germline-derived CDR1 and CDR2 are DFQATT and SNEGSKA (reference sequence). The junction had 4 bases not matched to a gene; V was cut back by 3 bases and J by 2 bases. The CDR3 DNA reads as TGCAGTGCTAGGGGGGGGAAAGCCTACAATGAGCAGTTCTTC. It yields the protein CSARGGKAYNEQFF.

The rearrangement joins TRBV29-1 to TRBJ2-3; 8 nucleotides line up with TRBD1. CDR3 length equals 15 residues. With V trimmed by 4 bases and J by 5 bases, 11 bases remained unmatched. Germline V gene sequence: CDR1 SQVTM, CDR2 ANQGSEA. CDR3: CSVGADRGVGDTQYF. CDR3 sequence (DNA): TGCAGCGTTGGAGCCGACAGGGGAGTTGGAGATACGCAGTATTTT.

This clonotype was counted between two and nine times. The CDR3: CASSWGPQWGANVLTF. CDR3 in DNA: TGCGCCAGCAGCTGGGGGCCTCAGTGGGGGGCCAACGTCCTGACTTTC. The chain combines TRBV5-1 with TRBJ2-6, with D perhaps matching TRBD1 (6 bases). Trimming took off 3 bases at V and 4 bases at J, with 14 bases between the two ends. The CDR3 is 16 residues long. CDR1 is SGHRS and CDR2 is YFSETQ in the germline V gene. Full variable domain (rest looked up from reference TRBV5-1 and TRBJ2-6): KAGVTQTPRYLIKTRGQQVTLSCSPISGHRSVSWYQQTPGQGLQFLFEYFSETQRNKGNFPGRFSGRQFSNSRSEMNVSTLELGDSALYLCASSWGPQWGANVLTFGAGSRLTVL.

The rearrangement links TRBV28 to TRBJ2-2, with D possibly matching TRBD2 (5 bases). Germline V gives CDR1 MDHEN, CDR2 SYDVKM. The V end was cut by 6 bases, the J end by 1 base, with 15 bases between. This CDR3 is 16 amino acids long. DNA for the CDR3: TGTGCCAGCAGGCGGGTAGGCCTCTTGAACACCGGGGAGCTGTTTTTT. The encoded protein is CASRRVGLLNTGELFF.

The chain links TRBV5-1 to TRBJ1-3; D remains unclear. V was shortened by 0 bases and J by 0 bases, with 10 bases between the two germline ends. CDR1 and CDR2 (germline): SGHRS, YFSETQ. This CDR3 is 16 amino acids long. The DNA of the CDR3 is TGCGCCAGCAGCTTGGCCCCGGATCCCTCTGGAAACACCATATATTTT. This codes for CASSLAPDPSGNTIYF.

This clonotype was observed a few times. This chain joins TRBV11-2 and TRBJ2-2; D possibly corresponds to TRBD1 (5 bases). Germline CDR1 and CDR2: SGHAT and FQNNGV. Trimming cost V 6 bases and J 4 bases, with 18 bases left between them. This CDR3 contains 16 residues. The CDR3, as DNA: TGTGCCAGCAGGTTGTCAGGGCCTTGGGGCACCGGGGAGCTGTTTTTT. Amino acid sequence: CASRLSGPWGTGELFF.

V gene TRBV28 combines with J gene TRBJ2-1, with TRBD2 matching over 8 bases. Germline V CDR1 and CDR2: MDHEN, SYDVKM. V was pared by 4 bases and J by 0 bases, with 2 bases of the junction left unmatched. The CDR3 is 15 residues long. CDR3 amino acids: CASSSAGGSYNEQFF. In nucleotides, the CDR3 is TGTGCCAGCAGTTCCGCGGGAGGCTCCTACAATGAGCAGTTCTTC.

V and J are TRBV6-6 and TRBJ2-3; the D is unclear. CDR1 and CDR2 from the germline V gene are MNHNY and SVGAGI (reference sequence). Trimming left V 5 bases short and J 6 bases short, with 12 bases between. The CDR3 sequence is 13 residues long. The DNA for the CDR3 is TGTGCCAGCAGTAGTGGACGGTGGGATACGCAGTATTTT. This sequence encodes CASSSGRWDTQYF.

This clonotype was found a few times. This sequence joins TRBV28 and TRBJ2-5; D is uncertain. V was trimmed by 5 bases and J by 6 bases, leaving 13 bases between them. Germline V lookup: CDR1 MDHEN, CDR2 SYDVKM. The CDR3 loop spans 13 amino acids. The CDR3 DNA is TGTGCCAGCAGTCCACGGATTGGGAAGACCCAGTACTTC. It specifies CASSPRIGKTQYF.

This clonotype turned up a few times. This sequence joins TRBV6-6 and TRBJ2-7; 8 bases fit TRBD2. Germline V gives CDR1 MNHNY, CDR2 SVGAGI (reference sequence). CDR3 length: 15 amino acids. V shed 6 bases and J 6 bases; nucleotides not matched to a gene: 13. This CDR3 is CASRWSREGPSEQYF. For the CDR3, the DNA is TGTGCCAGCAGATGGAGTCGGGAGGGCCCGTCCGAGCAGTACTTC.

The V call is TRBV7-6, the J call TRBJ1-5; 10 bases align to TRBD1. Unmatched junction bases numbered 8, after V lost 9 bases and J lost 3 bases. CDR1 is SGHVS and CDR2 is FNYEAQ in the germline V gene. This CDR3 region has 15 residues. The CDR3 loop is CASALGTGDNQPQHF. The CDR3 DNA reads TGTGCCAGTGCTCTTGGGACAGGGGACAATCAGCCCCAGCATTTT.

CDR3 sequence reads: CASNVNRGQETQYF. The CDR3 bases are TGTGCCAGCAATGTTAACAGGGGGCAAGAGACCCAGTACTTC. The chain carries TRBV7-2 and TRBJ2-5; 8 positions agree with TRBD1. V trimming: 7 bases; J trimming: 2 bases; junction bases outside the gene matches: 6. CDR3 length: 14 amino acids. Germline CDR1 SGHTA, CDR2 FQGNSA.

This clonotype showed up many times. This chain links TRBV29-1 with TRBJ2-7; TRBD1 aligns across 9 bases. CDR1 and CDR2 from the germline V gene are SQVTM and ANQGSEA. Trimming at V came to 4 bases and at J to 6 bases, leaving 10 bases not matched to a gene. The CDR3 is made up of 14 amino acids. This CDR3 reads CSVGQLQGASEQYF. The CDR3 DNA reads TGCAGCGTTGGGCAGTTACAGGGGGCGAGCGAGCAGTACTTC.

This clonotype was recorded many times. This sequence joins TRBV28 and TRBJ2-3; no clear D. This CDR3 has 13 residues. From germline, CDR1 is MDHEN and CDR2 SYDVKM. V dropped 6 bases and J dropped 6 bases, with 13 bases sitting between them. CDR3 in DNA: TGTGCCAGCAGCCCGACCCTGGCGGATACGCAGTATTTT. Its translation: CASSPTLADTQYF.

Many counts were recorded for this clonotype. The J gene is TRBJ1-2, the V gene TRBV19; TRBD1 is a possible D gene (5 bases). Trimming took 2 bases from V and 3 from J, leaving 7 bases between them. Per the germline V gene, CDR1 is LNHDA and CDR2 is SQIVND (reference sequence). There are 13 residues in the CDR3. CDR3 amino acids: CASSIRGDYGYTF. CDR3 DNA: TGTGCCAGTAGTATACGGGGGGACTATGGCTACACCTTC.

The chain uses TRBV20-1 and TRBJ2-7, with no clear D. Trimming removed 0 bases from V and 0 bases from J, with 6 bases in between. The CDR3 sequence is 13 residues long. Per the germline V gene, CDR1 is DFQATT and CDR2 is SNEGSKA (reference sequence). CDR3 sequence: CSAREPLSYEQYF. The CDR3 bases are TGCAGTGCTAGAGAACCCCTCTCCTACGAGCAGTACTTC.